A single sample is the source of the 19 T cell receptor beta chains below, sequenced in a study of beta chain features in type 1 diabetes. Reverse transcribing all isolated RNA meant expressed TCRB transcripts were sequenced. Sequenced by immunoSEQ multiplex PCR; TCRdb stores in-frame clones only, minus some. The table records 250,000 to 300,000 clones, roughly 8% of them present only once. The sample consisted of central memory CD4+ T cells from blood. The receptor source for this set is a young woman in good health.

This clone was picked up a small number of times. This chain connects TRBV7-2 to TRBJ1-5; 11 bases map to TRBD1. Trimming removed 4 bases from V and 6 bases from J; junction bases left unmatched: 5. The CDR3 totals 15 residues. Germline-derived CDR1 and CDR2 are SGHTA and FQGNSA. The CDR3 protein is CASSYGQGAVQPQHF. CDR3 in DNA: TGTGCCAGCAGCTACGGACAGGGGGCAGTTCAGCCCCAGCATTTT.

V usage is TRBV5-4 and J usage is TRBJ2-3; 10 bases are a match to TRBD1. There are 14 residues in the CDR3. The germline gives CDR1 SGHNT, CDR2 YYREEE (reference sequence). With V trimmed by 5 bases and J by 7 bases, 7 bases remained unmatched. For the CDR3, the DNA is TGTGCCAGCAGTTGGGGACAGGGGTCAAATACGCAGTATTTT. As protein: CASSWGQGSNTQYF.

The rearrangement links TRBV4-2 to TRBJ2-1, with D possibly matching TRBD2 (5 bases). The CDR3 contains 15 residues. The germline CDR1 and CDR2 sequences are LGHNA and YNFKEQ. V lost 1 base to trimming and J lost 3 bases, with 10 bases between them. As DNA, the CDR3 is TGTGCCAGCAGCCAAGTCCCGGGAAACTACAATGAGCAGTTCTTC. This sequence encodes CASSQVPGNYNEQFF.

This clone came up a few times. CDR3 sequence (DNA): TGTGCCAGTACAGGGGGTGGCGAGCAGTTCTTC. Its translation: CASTGGGEQFF. V usage is TRBV19 and J usage is TRBJ2-1; 7 nucleotides agree with TRBD1. The CDR3 sequence is 11 residues long. CDR1 and CDR2 (germline): LNHDA, SQIVND (reference sequence). V shed 7 bases, J shed 10 bases, and the junction held 4 bases outside the gene matches.

The table lists this clone with a few counts. The chain links TRBV27 to TRBJ2-3; 11 positions agree with TRBD2. The germline V gene encodes CDR1 MNHEY and CDR2 SMNVEV (reference sequence). The CDR3 extends over 12 amino acids. V was pared by 6 bases and J by 12 bases, with 5 bases of the junction left unmatched. The CDR3 DNA reads as TGTGCCAGCAGCAGGACTAGCGGGCCACAGTATTTT. This codes for CASSRTSGPQYF.

This clone was counted many times. The chain joins TRBV7-8 to TRBJ2-1; no firm D call. The CDR3 length is 13 residues. Trimming cost V 2 bases and J 12 bases, with 14 bases left between them. Germline loops: CDR1 SGHVS, CDR2 FQNEAQ. The CDR3 protein is CASSLTYLSTQFF. DNA for the CDR3: TGTGCCAGCAGCTTAACTTACTTGAGCACGCAGTTCTTC.

This clone was seen more than once but under ten times. The chain has TRBV6-5 and TRBJ1-1; D call uncertain. Germline V gene lookup returns CDR1 MNHEY and CDR2 SVGAGI. V shed 6 bases and J shed 5 bases, with 10 bases lying between them. The CDR3 contains 12 residues. Here the CDR3 reads CASRELGTEAFF. The CDR3 nucleotides are TGTGCCAGCAGGGAGTTGGGGACTGAAGCTTTCTTT.

There are a few counts of this clone. This chain uses TRBV7-6 with TRBJ1-1; D is uncertain. Germline values: CDR1 SGHVS, CDR2 FNYEAQ. V was clipped by 4 bases and J by 6 bases, with 6 bases between them. CDR3 size: 11 residues. The CDR3 is CASSSTPEAFF. CDR3 coding DNA: TGTGCCAGCAGCTCCACGCCTGAAGCTTTCTTT.

This clone was picked up many times. The V and J genes are TRBV4-3 and TRBJ2-3; D may be TRBD2 (5 bases). The CDR3 has 14 residues. Trimming left V 0 bases short and J 9 bases short, with 13 bases between. The V gene's germline CDR1 is LGHNA and CDR2 YSLEER. This CDR3 is CASSQDDGEGTQYF. In nucleotides, the CDR3 is TGCGCCAGCAGCCAAGATGACGGGGAAGGGACGCAGTATTTT.

This clone turned up a few times. CDR3 DNA: TGTGCCAGCCAAAATACACTCCGCGCGAGCACAGATACGCAGTATTTT. Its protein product is CASQNTLRASTDTQYF. V usage is TRBV7-9 and J usage is TRBJ2-3; no definite D call. V dropped 8 bases and J dropped 0 bases, with 18 bases sitting between them. This CDR3 comprises 16 residues. Germline V gene sequence: CDR1 SEHNR, CDR2 FQNEAQ (reference sequence).

This clone appeared a few times. In DNA, the CDR3 is TGTGCCAGCAGCGTAGTGGGACAGGGGAATTCACCCCTCCACTTT. Encoded protein: CASSVVGQGNSPLHF. The gene calls are TRBV9 and TRBJ1-6, with 10 bases matching TRBD1. Trimming at V came to 0 bases and at J to 7 bases, leaving 1 base not matched to a gene. The CDR3 extends over 15 amino acids. Germline V gives CDR1 SGDLS, CDR2 YYNGEE. The variable domain in full, completed from reference TRBV9 and TRBJ1-6, reads DSGVTQTPKHLITATGQRVTLRCSPRSGDLSVYWYQQSLDQGLQFLIQYYNGEERAKGNILERFSAQQFPDLHSELNLSSLELGDSALYFCASSVVGQGNSPLHFGNGTRLTVT.

This clone appeared a few times. V usage is TRBV4-3 and J usage is TRBJ2-7, with a possible D match to TRBD1 (5 bases). The CDR3 sequence is 13 residues long. V was shortened by 3 bases and J by 7 bases, with 13 bases between the two germline ends. The germline V gene has CDR1 LGHNA and CDR2 YSLEER. The CDR3 here is CASSQAAAGEQYF. The CDR3 DNA is TGCGCCAGCAGCCAGGCTGCGGCAGGGGAGCAGTACTTC.

The table lists this clone with many counts. The chain couples TRBV15 to TRBJ2-5; TRBD1 matches 7 bases. CDR1 is LNHNV, CDR2 YYDKDF, per germline (reference sequence). V lost 9 bases, J lost 7 bases, and 14 bases stayed unmatched. This CDR3 comprises 14 residues. This CDR3 is CATNHRGRRATQYF. The CDR3 DNA is TGTGCCACGAATCACAGGGGCCGACGGGCGACCCAGTACTTC.

J is TRBJ2-7 and V is TRBV7-2, with TRBD2 matching over 11 bases. Looked up from germline, CDR1 is SGHTA and CDR2 is FQGNSA. The CDR3 has 14 residues. The V gene end was trimmed by 3 bases and the J gene end by 9 bases; junction bases not matched to a gene: 7. The CDR3 sequence: CASSLEGLAGPQYF. DNA of the CDR3: TGTGCCAGCAGCTTGGAAGGACTAGCGGGCCCGCAGTACTTC.

The sample holds many counts of this clone. The chain carries TRBV29-1 and TRBJ2-2; 7 nucleotides match TRBD2. Looked up from germline, CDR1 is SQVTM and CDR2 is ANQGSEA. The J segment lost 4 bases and the V segment lost 3 bases, leaving 5 bases of the junction unmatched. There are 14 residues in the CDR3. The CDR3 here is CSVEGRGRTGELFF. Written as DNA, the CDR3 is TGCAGCGTTGAGGGGAGGGGACGCACCGGGGAGCTGTTTTTT.

The J gene is TRBJ2-3, the V gene TRBV18; no clear D. Germline values: CDR1 KGHSH, CDR2 LQKENI. V was shortened by 0 bases and J by 2 bases, with 3 bases between the two germline ends. CDR3 length equals 13 residues. CDR3: CASSPPPTDTQYF. CDR3 coding DNA: TGTGCCAGCTCACCACCTCCCACAGATACGCAGTATTTT. Supplemented by reference TRBV18 and TRBJ2-3, the full variable domain reads NAGVMQNPRHLVRRRGQEARLRCSPMKGHSHVYWYRQLPEEGLKFMVYLQKENIIDESGMPKERFSAEFPKEGPSILRIQQVVRGDSAAYFCASSPPPTDTQYFGPGTRLTVL.

Many counts were recorded for this clone. J is TRBJ2-1 and V is TRBV2; TRBD2 agrees at 13 bases. With 8 bases clipped from V and 8 bases from J, the junction kept 9 bases outside the gene matches. CDR1 and CDR2 from the germline V gene are SNHLY and FYNNEI. This CDR3 contains 15 residues. The CDR3 nucleotides read TGTGCCAGCCATGTCGGACTAGCGGGAGCCCATGAGCAGTTCTTC. It translates to CASHVGLAGAHEQFF.

The V gene is TRBV29-1, the J gene TRBJ1-1; D is undetermined. Per the germline V gene, CDR1 is SQVTM and CDR2 is ANQGSEA. This CDR3 is 11 amino acids long. V lost 3 bases and J 5 bases, leaving 7 bases between the germline ends. This chain's CDR3 is CSVEGWTEAFF. CDR3 nucleotides: TGCAGCGTTGAGGGCTGGACTGAAGCTTTCTTT.

V gene TRBV7-2 combines with J gene TRBJ2-3; D is ambiguous. Between the trimmed V and J ends, which lost 2 bases and 3 bases, there was a span of 9 bases. The CDR3 runs 14 residues. The germline V gene encodes CDR1 SGHTA and CDR2 FQGNSA. The CDR3 loop is CASSLMMGTDTQYF. The CDR3 nucleotides are TGTGCCAGCAGCTTAATGATGGGGACAGATACGCAGTATTTT.